The rows below give T cell receptor beta chains drawn from one sample of a study of blood T cell repertoires in COVID-19. The protocol was immunoSEQ multiplex PCR, while the TCRdb copy is restricted to in-frame clones and leaves out a portion. This table has around 140,000 clones, around 89% appearing once. Material: peripheral blood. The receptors shown here come from a man younger than 30 with COVID-19, enrolled during active disease. Each CDR3 is given without its conserved first and last residue.

V gene: TRBV13
CDR3 protein: ASSLPRDRGNYEQY

V gene: TRBV6-2/TRBV6-3
CDR3 protein: ASSYPSSGMFYNEQF

V gene: TRBV28
CDR3 protein: ASSSPPSGTDTQY

V gene: TRBV24-1
CDR3 protein: ATSGMDRGYNEQF

V gene: TRBV28
CDR3 protein: ASSLRDRGSADTQY

V gene: TRBV27
CDR3 protein: ASTTWRGRLETQY

V gene: TRBV6-1
CDR3 protein: ASSEAYTQY

V gene: TRBV14
CDR3 protein: ASSPQGRGTQY

V gene: TRBV29-1
CDR3 protein: SVEGTSNIQY

V gene: TRBV11-2
CDR3 protein: ASSSPASGAEQF

V gene: TRBV7-9
CDR3 protein: ASSLGTRDRSSYEQY

V gene: TRBV19
CDR3 protein: ASSISDIQY

V gene: TRBV15
CDR3 protein: ATSSRQGVGETQY

V gene: TRBV7-8
CDR3 protein: ASSFLTGGQSTEAF

V gene: TRBV25-1
CDR3 protein: ASSADRGPLGEQY

V gene: TRBV4-2
CDR3 protein: ASSQGTSGKETQY

V gene: TRBV29-1
CDR3 protein: SVAGEQF

V gene: TRBV6-5
CDR3 protein: ASQRLASYNEQF

V gene: TRBV7-2
CDR3 protein: ASSLQQGGQPQH

V gene: TRBV5-1
CDR3 protein: ASSPSRGSANHEQY

V gene: TRBV3-1/TRBV3-2
CDR3 protein: ASSLGQVYGYT

V gene: TRBV5-1
CDR3 protein: ASSLFPGNQPQH

V gene: TRBV27
CDR3 protein: ASSSGVNSYEQY

V gene: TRBV7-8
CDR3 protein: ASSETGGLGQPQH

V gene: TRBV6-4
CDR3 protein: ASSDPPSGILSYEQY

V gene: TRBV25-1
CDR3 protein: ASSERGYNEQF

V gene: TRBV28
CDR3 protein: ASSFDTGNYGYT

V gene: TRBV19
CDR3 protein: ASSTQLGSSYEQY

V gene: TRBV7-2
CDR3 protein: ASSQAGLDEQY

V gene: TRBV5-6
CDR3 protein: ASSLSPGSNEKLF

V gene: TRBV25-1
CDR3 protein: ASSPQGIGYT

V gene: TRBV18
CDR3 protein: ASPTGSPTRGELF

V gene: TRBV27
CDR3 protein: ASRRGGDEQF

V gene: TRBV18
CDR3 protein: ASSRGLAGAPSTDTQY

V gene: TRBV3-1/TRBV3-2
CDR3 protein: ASIGTGGTQH